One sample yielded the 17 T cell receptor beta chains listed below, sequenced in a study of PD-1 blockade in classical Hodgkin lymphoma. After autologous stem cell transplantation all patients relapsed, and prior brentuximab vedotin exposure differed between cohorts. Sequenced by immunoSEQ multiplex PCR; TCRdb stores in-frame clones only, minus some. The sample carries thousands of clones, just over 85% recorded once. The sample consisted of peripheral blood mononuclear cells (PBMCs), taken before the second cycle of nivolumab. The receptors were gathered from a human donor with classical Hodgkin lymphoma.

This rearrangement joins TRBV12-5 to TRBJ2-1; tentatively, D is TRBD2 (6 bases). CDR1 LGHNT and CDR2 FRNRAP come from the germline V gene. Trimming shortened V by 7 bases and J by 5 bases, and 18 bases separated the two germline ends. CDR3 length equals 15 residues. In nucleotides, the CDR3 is TGTGCTAGTGCGAAATGGGAGGAGACACACAATGAGCAGTTCTTC. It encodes CASAKWEETHNEQFF.

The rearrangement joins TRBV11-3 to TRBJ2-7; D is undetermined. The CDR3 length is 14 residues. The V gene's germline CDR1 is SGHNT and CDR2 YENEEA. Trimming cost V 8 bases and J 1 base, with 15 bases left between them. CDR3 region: CASSILWESYEQYV. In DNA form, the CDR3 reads TGTGCCAGCTCCATACTCTGGGAATCCTACGAGCAGTACGTC.

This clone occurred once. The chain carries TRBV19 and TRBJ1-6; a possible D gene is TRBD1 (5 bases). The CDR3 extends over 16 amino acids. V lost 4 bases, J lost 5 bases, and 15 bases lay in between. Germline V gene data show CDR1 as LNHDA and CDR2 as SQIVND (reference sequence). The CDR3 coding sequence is TGTGCCAGTAGTAGCGGGCGACGACAGAATAATTCACCCCTCCACTTT. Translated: CASSSGRRQNNSPLHF.

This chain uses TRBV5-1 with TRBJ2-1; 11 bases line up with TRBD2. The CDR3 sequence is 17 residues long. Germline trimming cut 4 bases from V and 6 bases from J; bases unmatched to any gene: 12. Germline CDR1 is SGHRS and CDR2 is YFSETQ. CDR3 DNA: TGCGCCAGCAGCCTCCGGGAGGGACTAGCGGTGTCCAATGAGCAGTTCTTC. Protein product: CASSLREGLAVSNEQFF.

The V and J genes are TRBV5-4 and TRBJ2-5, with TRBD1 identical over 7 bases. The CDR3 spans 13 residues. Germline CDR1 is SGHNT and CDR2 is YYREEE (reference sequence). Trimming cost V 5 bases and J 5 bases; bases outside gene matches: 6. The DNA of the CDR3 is TGTGCCAGCAGTACAGGGGTAAAGGAGACCCAGTACTTC. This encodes CASSTGVKETQYF.

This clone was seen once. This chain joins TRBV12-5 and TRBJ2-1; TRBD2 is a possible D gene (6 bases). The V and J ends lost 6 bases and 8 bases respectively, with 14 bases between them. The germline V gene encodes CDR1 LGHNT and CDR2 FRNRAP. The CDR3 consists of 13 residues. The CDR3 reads CASGRLETDEQFF. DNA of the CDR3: TGTGCTAGTGGCAGACTAGAAACCGATGAGCAGTTCTTC. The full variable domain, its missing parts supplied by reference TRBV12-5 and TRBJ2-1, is DARVTQTPRHKVTEMGQEVTMRCQPILGHNTVFWYRQTMMQGLELLAYFRNRAPLDDSGMPKDRFSAEMPDATLATLKIQPSEPRDSAVYFCASGRLETDEQFFGPGTRLTVL.

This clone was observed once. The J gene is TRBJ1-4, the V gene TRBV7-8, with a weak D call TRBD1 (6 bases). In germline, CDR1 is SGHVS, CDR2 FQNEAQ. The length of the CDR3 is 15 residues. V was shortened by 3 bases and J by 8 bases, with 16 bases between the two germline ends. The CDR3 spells CASSFGAGEGEKLFF. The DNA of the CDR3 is TGTGCCAGCAGCTTTGGTGCAGGGGAGGGCGAAAAACTGTTTTTT.

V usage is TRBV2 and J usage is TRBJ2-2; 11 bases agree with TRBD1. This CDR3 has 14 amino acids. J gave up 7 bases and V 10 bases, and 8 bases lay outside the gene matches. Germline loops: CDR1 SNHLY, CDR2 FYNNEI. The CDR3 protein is CAIPGQGVNGELFF. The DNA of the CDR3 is TGTGCCATCCCGGGACAGGGGGTTAACGGGGAGCTGTTTTTT.

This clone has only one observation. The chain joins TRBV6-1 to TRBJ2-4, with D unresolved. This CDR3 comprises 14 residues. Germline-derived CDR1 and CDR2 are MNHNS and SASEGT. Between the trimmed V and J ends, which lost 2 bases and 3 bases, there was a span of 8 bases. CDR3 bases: TGTGCCAGCAGTGAAACGGTGTACAAAAACATTCAGTACTTC. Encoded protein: CASSETVYKNIQYF.

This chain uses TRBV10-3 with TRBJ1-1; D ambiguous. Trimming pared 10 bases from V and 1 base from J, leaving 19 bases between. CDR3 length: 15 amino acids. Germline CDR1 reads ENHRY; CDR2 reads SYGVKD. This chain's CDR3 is CATAVAGPANTEAFF. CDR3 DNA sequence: TGTGCCACCGCGGTGGCAGGTCCCGCGAACACTGAAGCTTTCTTT.

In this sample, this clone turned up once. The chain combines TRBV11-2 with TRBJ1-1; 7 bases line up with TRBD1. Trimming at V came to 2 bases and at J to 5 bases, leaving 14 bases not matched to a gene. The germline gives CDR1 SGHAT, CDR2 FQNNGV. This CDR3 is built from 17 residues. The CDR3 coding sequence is TGTGCCAGCAGCTTACCATGGGTTGAGACAGGGTCTACTGAAGCTTTCTTT. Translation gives CASSLPWVETGSTEAFF. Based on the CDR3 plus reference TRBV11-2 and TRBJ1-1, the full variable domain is EAGVAQSPRYKIIEKRQSVAFWCNPISGHATLYWYQQILGQGPKLLIQFQNNGVVDDSQLPKDRFSAERLKGVDSTLKIQPAKLEDSAVYLCASSLPWVETGSTEAFFGQGTRLTVV.

CDR3 sequence (DNA): TGTGCCAGCAGCTCGAGGTTGGACTCTGGAAACACCATATATTTT. It codes for CASSSRLDSGNTIYF. This chain uses TRBV7-9 with TRBJ1-3; D not certain. Germline V gene lookup returns CDR1 SEHNR and CDR2 FQNEAQ (reference sequence). V was cut by 4 bases and J by 0 bases, with 10 bases left in between. The CDR3 runs to 15 residues.

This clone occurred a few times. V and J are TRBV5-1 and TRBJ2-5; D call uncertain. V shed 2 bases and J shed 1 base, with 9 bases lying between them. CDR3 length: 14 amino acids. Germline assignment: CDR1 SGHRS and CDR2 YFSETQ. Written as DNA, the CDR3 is TGCGCCAGCAGCTTTTCCCAAAGCCAAGAGACCCAGTACTTC. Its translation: CASSFSQSQETQYF. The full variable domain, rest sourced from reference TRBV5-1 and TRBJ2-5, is KAGVTQTPRYLIKTRGQQVTLSCSPISGHRSVSWYQQTPGQGLQFLFEYFSETQRNKGNFPGRFSGRQFSNSRSEMNVSTLELGDSALYLCASSFSQSQETQYFGPGTRLLVL.

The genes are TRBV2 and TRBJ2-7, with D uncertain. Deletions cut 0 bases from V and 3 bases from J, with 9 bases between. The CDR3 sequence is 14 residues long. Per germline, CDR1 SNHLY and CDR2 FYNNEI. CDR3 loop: CASSEAATGYEQYV. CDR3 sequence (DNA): TGTGCCAGCAGTGAAGCGGCCACCGGCTACGAGCAGTACGTC.

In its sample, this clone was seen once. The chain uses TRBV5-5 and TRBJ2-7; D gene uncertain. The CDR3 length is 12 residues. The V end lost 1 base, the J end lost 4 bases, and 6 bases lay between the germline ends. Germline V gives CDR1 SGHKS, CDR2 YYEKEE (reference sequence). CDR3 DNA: TGTGCCAGCAGCTTGTTTTTATACGAGCAGTACGTC. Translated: CASSLFLYEQYV.

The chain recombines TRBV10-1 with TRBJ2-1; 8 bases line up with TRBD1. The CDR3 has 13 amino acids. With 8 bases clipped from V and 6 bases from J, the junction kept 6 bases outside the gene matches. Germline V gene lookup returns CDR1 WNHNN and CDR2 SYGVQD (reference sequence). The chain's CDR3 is CASGGTGPNEQFF. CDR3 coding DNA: TGCGCCAGCGGGGGGACAGGACCCAATGAGCAGTTCTTC.

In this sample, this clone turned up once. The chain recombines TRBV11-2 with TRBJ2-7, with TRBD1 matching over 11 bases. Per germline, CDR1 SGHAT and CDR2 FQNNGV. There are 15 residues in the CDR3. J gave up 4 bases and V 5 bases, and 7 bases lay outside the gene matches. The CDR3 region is CASSARDRGRYEQYV. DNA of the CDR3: TGTGCCAGCAGCGCCCGGGACAGGGGGAGGTACGAGCAGTACGTC.